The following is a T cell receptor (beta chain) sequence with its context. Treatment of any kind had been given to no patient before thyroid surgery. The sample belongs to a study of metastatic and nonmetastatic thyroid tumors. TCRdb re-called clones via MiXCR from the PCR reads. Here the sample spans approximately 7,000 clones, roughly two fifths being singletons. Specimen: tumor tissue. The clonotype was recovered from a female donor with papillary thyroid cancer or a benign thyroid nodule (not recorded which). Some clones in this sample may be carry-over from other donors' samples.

CDR3 protein: CASSRSLGPGGDGYTF. In DNA form, the CDR3 reads TGTGCCAGCAGCCGGTCCTTGGGCCCCGGTGGGGATGGCTACACCTTC. The chain uses TRBV11-3 and TRBJ1-2; D not certain. Trimming removed 5 bases at V and 6 bases at J, with 22 bases between. Germline V gene sequence: CDR1 SGHNT, CDR2 YENEEA. This CDR3 contains 16 residues.